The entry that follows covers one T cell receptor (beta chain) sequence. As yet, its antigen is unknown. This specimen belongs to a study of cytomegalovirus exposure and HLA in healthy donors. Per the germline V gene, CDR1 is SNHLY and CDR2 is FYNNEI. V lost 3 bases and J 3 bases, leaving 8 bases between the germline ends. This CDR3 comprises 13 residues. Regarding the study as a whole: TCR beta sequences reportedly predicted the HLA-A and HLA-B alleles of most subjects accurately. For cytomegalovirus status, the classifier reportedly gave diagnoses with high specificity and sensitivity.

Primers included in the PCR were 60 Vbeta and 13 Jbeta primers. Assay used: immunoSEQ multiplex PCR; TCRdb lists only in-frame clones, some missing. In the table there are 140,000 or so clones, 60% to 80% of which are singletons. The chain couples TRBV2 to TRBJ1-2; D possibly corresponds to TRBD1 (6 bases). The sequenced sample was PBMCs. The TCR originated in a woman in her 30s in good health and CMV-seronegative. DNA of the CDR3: TGTGCCAGCAGTGAGGACAGCTACTATGGCTACACCTTC. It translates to CASSEDSYYGYTF.